Each of the 22 T cell receptor beta chains below was sequenced from the same sample in a study of Ad26.COV2.S vaccination and SARS-CoV-2 variants. Treatment of the sample: around 19 received Ad26.COV2.S at low or high dose, single or two shots; five or six received placebo; per-sample allocation not given. All samples were drawn on day 63, counting from the first vaccine or placebo injection. Measured with immunoSEQ multiplex PCR; TCRdb has only the in-frame clones, and not every one. This table has hundreds of thousands of clones, 80% to 90% appearing once. The material sequenced was peripheral blood, taken in a trial of Ad26.COV2.S vaccine versus placebo. The receptors were sampled from a person between 18 and 65 years old who received the Ad26.COV2.S COVID-19 vaccine or a placebo.

V usage is TRBV12-2 and J usage is TRBJ2-7; the table's D call, TRBD2, was not checked against the DNA. TRBV12-2 is labeled a pseudogene. The CDR3 has 16 amino acids. CDR3 protein: CASRLWASSYSYEQYF. The CDR3 nucleotides are TGTGCAAGTCGCTTATGGGCCTCTAGCTACTCCTACGAGCAGTACTTC.

The J gene is TRBJ1-5, the V gene TRBV9, with D maybe TRBD1 (6 bases). V dropped 0 bases and J dropped 4 bases, with 14 bases sitting between them. Germline CDR1 and CDR2: SGDLS and YYNGEE. The CDR3 loop spans 16 amino acids. The CDR3 nucleotides read TGTGCCAGCAGCGTAGGGGGGGCCCCTGGGAATCAGCCCCAGCATTTT. It translates to CASSVGGAPGNQPQHF.

The chain carries TRBV27 and TRBJ1-1; TRBD1 might be the D (5 bases). The V end lost 2 bases, the J end lost 6 bases, and 13 bases lay between the germline ends. Germline V CDR1 and CDR2: MNHEY, SMNVEV (reference sequence). The CDR3 runs to 14 residues. In DNA form, the CDR3 reads TGTGCCAGCAGTTTAGAGCTCGGGGGGTCTGAAGCTTTCTTT. Its translation is CASSLELGGSEAFF.

The chain employs TRBV6-5 and TRBJ2-7, with D tentatively TRBD1 (5 bases). V shed 5 bases and J shed 5 bases, with 10 bases lying between them. This CDR3 region has 12 residues. Germline lookup yields CDR1 MNHEY and CDR2 SVGAGI. DNA for the CDR3: TGTGCCAGCAGTAAGGGGTACAACGAGCAGTACTTC. As protein: CASSKGYNEQYF.

This clone was recorded only once. CDR3 residues: CATSDLRQGYGYTF. The CDR3 bases are TGTGCCACCAGTGATTTGCGACAGGGGTACGGCTACACCTTC. This chain connects TRBV24-1 to TRBJ1-2; TRBD1 agrees at 8 bases. The CDR3 is made up of 14 amino acids. The V segment lost 0 bases and the J segment 8 bases; nucleotides outside the gene matches: 4. From germline, CDR1 is KGHDR and CDR2 SFDVKD.

The chain uses TRBV5-1 and TRBJ2-3, with 7 nucleotides matching TRBD2. This CDR3 has 17 amino acids. The V segment lost 0 bases and the J segment 8 bases; nucleotides outside the gene matches: 15. Germline V CDR1 and CDR2: SGHRS, YFSETQ. The CDR3 coding sequence is TGCGCCAGCAGCTTGGACACCAGCGGGAACTTCGGGGTTACGCAGTATTTT. It is translated as CASSLDTSGNFGVTQYF. Full variable domain (rest looked up from reference TRBV5-1 and TRBJ2-3): KAGVTQTPRYLIKTRGQQVTLSCSPISGHRSVSWYQQTPGQGLQFLFEYFSETQRNKGNFPGRFSGRQFSNSRSEMNVSTLELGDSALYLCASSLDTSGNFGVTQYFGPGTRLTVL.

The chain links TRBV3-1 (or the pseudogene TRBV3-2) to TRBJ2-3; 9 bases line up with TRBD1. The ends lost 3 bases at V and 3 bases at J; junction bases unmatched: 1. The germline V gene encodes CDR1 LGHDT and CDR2 YNNKEL (reference sequence). This CDR3 has 14 residues. CDR3 amino acids: CASSQGQGTDTQYF. CDR3 bases: TGTGCCAGCAGCCAGGGACAGGGTACAGATACGCAGTATTTT.

This sequence joins TRBV5-1 and TRBJ2-3; TRBD1 aligns across 7 bases. The V and J ends lost 0 bases and 12 bases, in that order; junction bases with no gene match: 7. CDR1 and CDR2 (germline): SGHRS, YFSETQ. The CDR3 spans 13 residues. The CDR3 DNA is TGCGCCAGCAGCTTGGATGGCCCAGGGGGACAGTATTTT. Its protein is CASSLDGPGGQYF.

The V call is TRBV14, the J call TRBJ2-1, with D possibly being TRBD2 (5 bases). The germline V gene encodes CDR1 SGHDN and CDR2 FVKESK. The CDR3 is made up of 16 amino acids. The ends were cut back, 0 bases at V and 5 bases at J, with 14 bases in the middle. CDR3 nucleotides: TGTGCCAGCAGCCAAGATCCCGGGCTCGGGAACAATGAGCAGTTCTTC. Translated: CASSQDPGLGNNEQFF.

The V gene is TRBV5-5, the J gene TRBJ2-3; 11 positions agree with TRBD2. Unmatched junction bases numbered 3, after V lost 2 bases and J lost 4 bases. The CDR3 has 15 amino acids. The V gene's germline CDR1 is SGHKS and CDR2 YYEKEE (reference sequence). The CDR3 bases are TGTGCCAGCAGCTTTAGCGGGAGGGGCCCAGATACGCAGTATTTT. Its protein product is CASSFSGRGPDTQYF. Based on the CDR3 plus reference TRBV5-5 and TRBJ2-3, the full variable domain is DAGVTQSPTHLIKTRGQQVTLRCSPISGHKSVSWYQQVLGQGPQFIFQYYEKEERGRGNFPDRFSARQFPNYSSELNVNALLLGDSALYLCASSFSGRGPDTQYFGPGTRLTVL.

The chain employs TRBV2 and TRBJ1-1; no reliable D call. CDR3 length equals 10 residues. Germline V gives CDR1 SNHLY, CDR2 FYNNEI. Trimming removed 4 bases from V and 5 bases from J, with 2 bases in between. The CDR3, as DNA: TGTGCCAGCAGTGTAACTGAAGCTTTCTTT. Residues: CASSVTEAFF.

This sequence joins TRBV10-3 and TRBJ1-6, with TRBD1 identical over 7 bases. CDR3 length: 13 amino acids. Unmatched junction bases numbered 8, after V lost 6 bases and J lost 12 bases. In germline, CDR1 is ENHRY, CDR2 SYGVKD. The CDR3 sequence: CAISTGERLPLHF. Here the CDR3 DNA reads TGTGCCATCAGCACAGGGGAAAGATTACCCCTCCACTTT.

This clone was seen just once. The J gene is TRBJ1-6, the V gene TRBV3-1 (or the pseudogene TRBV3-2); D remains ambiguous. The CDR3 sequence is 17 residues long. Per the germline V gene, CDR1 is LGHDT and CDR2 is YNNKEL (reference sequence). V dropped 4 bases and J dropped 2 bases, with 15 bases sitting between them. The CDR3 coding sequence is TGTGCCAGCAGCCCCCCCCGGGGTGGGACCTATAATTCACCCCTCCACTTT. Protein product: CASSPPRGGTYNSPLHF.

This chain connects TRBV29-1 to TRBJ2-2; D remains unclear. The germline V and J ends were trimmed by 0 bases and 5 bases, with 13 bases remaining between them. Germline V CDR1 and CDR2: SQVTM, ANQGSEA. This CDR3 spans 15 amino acids. The CDR3 region is CSVEDPVRATGELFF. The CDR3 bases are TGCAGCGTTGAAGATCCAGTGAGAGCAACCGGGGAGCTGTTTTTT.

The chain joins TRBV13 to TRBJ1-6; possibly TRBD1 for D (5 bases). This CDR3 spans 18 amino acids. Germline assignment: CDR1 PRHDT and CDR2 FYEKMQ (reference sequence). The ends were cut back, 5 bases at V and 6 bases at J, with 23 bases in the middle. CDR3 region: CASSPVGGTVRVNSPLHF. CDR3 nucleotide sequence: TGTGCCAGCAGCCCTGTTGGGGGAACAGTCAGAGTTAATTCACCCCTCCACTTT.

As regards this clone: In the same sample, other DNA sequences code for this CDR3. The V and J genes are TRBV6-5 and TRBJ2-5; a weak D match, TRBD1 (6 bases). The CDR3 has 12 amino acids. The germline V and J ends were trimmed by 8 bases and 2 bases, with 9 bases remaining between them. The germline CDR1 and CDR2 sequences are MNHEY and SVGAGI. CDR3 in DNA: TGTGCCAGCTCCAGGGGTCAAGAGACCCAGTACTTC. It translates to CASSRGQETQYF.

This CDR3 reads CASSMAAGSYNEQFF. In DNA form, the CDR3 reads TGTGCCAGTAGTATGGCAGCGGGCTCCTACAATGAGCAGTTCTTC. V usage is TRBV19 and J usage is TRBJ2-1, with TRBD2 as a possible D gene (6 bases). The germline V gene has CDR1 LNHDA and CDR2 SQIVND (reference sequence). The CDR3 sequence is 15 residues long. The V end was cut by 3 bases, the J end by 0 bases, with 9 bases between. The full variable domain, with the rest looked up from reference TRBV19 and TRBJ2-1, is DGGITQSPKYLFRKEGQNVTLSCEQNLNHDAMYWYRQDPGQGLRLIYYSQIVNDFQKGDIAEGYSVSREKKESFPLTVTSAQKNPTAFYLCASSMAAGSYNEQFFGPGTRLTVL.

This sequence joins TRBV7-9 and TRBJ2-5; TRBD1 agrees at 9 bases. Germline V lookup: CDR1 SEHNR, CDR2 FQNEAQ (reference sequence). V trimming: 5 bases; J trimming: 5 bases; junction bases outside the gene matches: 12. This CDR3 region has 16 residues. CDR3 sequence (DNA): TGTGCCAGCAGCAAATTCTCAAACAGGGGGCCGGAGACCCAGTACTTC. It translates to CASSKFSNRGPETQYF.

The chain carries TRBV7-2 and TRBJ2-3; D not certain. The CDR3 is 13 residues long. The V gene's germline CDR1 is SGHTA and CDR2 FQGNSA. Trimming took off 3 bases at V and 5 bases at J, with 9 bases between the two ends. The CDR3 spells CASSFSSLDTQYF. The CDR3 DNA follows: TGTGCCAGCAGCTTTAGCTCGCTAGATACGCAGTATTTT.

The V call is TRBV7-6, the J call TRBJ1-6; D ambiguous. The CDR3 has 14 residues. The germline V gene encodes CDR1 SGHVS and CDR2 FNYEAQ. V shed 4 bases and J shed 1 base, with 5 bases lying between them. Here the CDR3 reads CASSSESYNSPLHF. The CDR3 DNA follows: TGTGCCAGCAGCTCCGAGTCCTATAATTCACCCCTCCACTTT.

The genes are TRBV5-1 and TRBJ2-1; TRBD2 aligns across 13 bases. V lost 6 bases and J lost 4; bases outside the gene matches: 7. Germline V CDR1 and CDR2: SGHRS, YFSETQ. The CDR3 is 16 residues long. The CDR3 protein is CASTPGGLAGYNEQFF. The DNA of the CDR3 is TGCGCCAGCACCCCGGGGGGACTAGCGGGATACAATGAGCAGTTCTTC.

This clone was observed a single time. One base away lies a much larger clone, so this may be a sequencing read error. The chain couples TRBV3-1 (or the pseudogene TRBV3-2) to TRBJ2-7; 11 bases match TRBD2. The CDR3 consists of 14 residues. From germline, CDR1 is LGHDT and CDR2 YNNKEL (reference sequence). With 4 bases clipped from V and 4 bases from J, the junction kept 3 bases outside the gene matches. The chain's CDR3 is CASSPGTSGYEQYF. In nucleotides, the CDR3 is TGTGCCAGCAGCCCAGGGACTAGCGGTTACGAGCAGTACTTC.